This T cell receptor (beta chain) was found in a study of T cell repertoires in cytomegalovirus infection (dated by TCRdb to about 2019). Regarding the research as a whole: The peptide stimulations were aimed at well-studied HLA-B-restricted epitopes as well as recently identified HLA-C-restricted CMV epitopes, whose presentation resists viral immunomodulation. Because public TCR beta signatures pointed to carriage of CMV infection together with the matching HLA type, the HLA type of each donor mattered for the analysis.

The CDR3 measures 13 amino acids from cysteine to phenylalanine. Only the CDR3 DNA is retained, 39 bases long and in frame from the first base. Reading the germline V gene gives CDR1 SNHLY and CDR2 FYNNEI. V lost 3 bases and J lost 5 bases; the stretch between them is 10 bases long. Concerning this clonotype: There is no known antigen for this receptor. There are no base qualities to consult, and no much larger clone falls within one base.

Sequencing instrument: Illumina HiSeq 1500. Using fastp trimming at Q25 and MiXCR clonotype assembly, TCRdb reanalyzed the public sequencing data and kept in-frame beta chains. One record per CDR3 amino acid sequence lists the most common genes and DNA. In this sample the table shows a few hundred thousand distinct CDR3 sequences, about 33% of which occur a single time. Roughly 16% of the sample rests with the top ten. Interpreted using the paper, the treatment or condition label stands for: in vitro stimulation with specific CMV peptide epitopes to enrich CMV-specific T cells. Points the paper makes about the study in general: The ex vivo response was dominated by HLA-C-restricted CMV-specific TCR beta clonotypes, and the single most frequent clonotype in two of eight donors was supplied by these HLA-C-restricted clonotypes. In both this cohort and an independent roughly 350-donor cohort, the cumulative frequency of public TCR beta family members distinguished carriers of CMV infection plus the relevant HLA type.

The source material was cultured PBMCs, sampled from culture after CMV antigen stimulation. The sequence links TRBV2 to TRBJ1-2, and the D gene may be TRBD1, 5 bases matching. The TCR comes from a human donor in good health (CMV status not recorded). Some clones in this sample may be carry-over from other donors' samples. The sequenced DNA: TGTGCCAGCAGTGACCCAGGGCCATATGGCTACACCTTC. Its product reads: CASSDPGPYGYTF.